This T cell receptor (beta chain) came from a study of cytomegalovirus exposure and HLA in healthy donors. TCRdb's copy holds only in-frame clones and misses some; the assay was immunoSEQ multiplex PCR. Found here are about 60,000 clones, 96% of them singletons; the top ten hold approximately 1%. Germline CDR1 and CDR2: MNHEY and SMNVEV (reference sequence). Trimming took 8 bases from V and 4 from J, leaving 18 bases between them. CDR3 length equals 15 residues. The origin of this receptor is a man aged 18 to 29 in good health and CMV-seronegative. Sample: PBMCs. The chain is built from TRBV27 and TRBJ1-5, with a tentative D call TRBD1 (6 bases). The CDR3 protein is CASSWGGAGNQPQHF. The CDR3 DNA sequence: TGTGCCAGCTCTTGGGGGGGCGCGGGGAATCAGCCCCAGCATTTT.